Shown below are 26 T cell receptor beta chains from a single sample sequenced in a study of T cell responses to AZD1222 COVID-19 vaccine. Clones were read by immunoSEQ multiplex PCR, and TCRdb kept only the in-frame ones, dropping some. The data hold about 120,000 clones, with about 88% observed a single time. The sample was peripheral blood, taken on day 0 of AZD1222 vaccination. Every receptor here comes from an adult in good health.

V usage is TRBV7-3 and J usage is TRBJ1-4; 8 bases are shared with TRBD1. Germline V CDR1 and CDR2: SGHTA, FQGTGA. V lost 5 bases and J lost 7; bases outside the gene matches: 6. This CDR3 spans 14 amino acids. The CDR3 loop is CASSPTGGGEKLFF. CDR3 DNA sequence: TGTGCCAGCAGCCCTACAGGGGGTGGTGAAAAACTGTTTTTT.

The chain combines TRBV30 with TRBJ1-1; 7 nucleotides line up with TRBD1. After removal of 3 bases from V and 5 bases from J, the junction contained 6 bases not matched to a gene. The germline gives CDR1 GTSNPN, CDR2 SVGIG (reference sequence). The CDR3 extends over 13 amino acids. This chain's CDR3 is CAWRVQGGTEAFF. The DNA of the CDR3 is TGTGCCTGGAGGGTCCAGGGGGGTACTGAAGCTTTCTTT.

This chain joins TRBV9 and TRBJ1-6; 9 bases agree with TRBD1. The CDR3 length is 15 residues. With V trimmed by 0 bases and J by 10 bases, 5 bases remained unmatched. CDR1 and CDR2 (germline): SGDLS, YYNGEE. CDR3 residues: CASSVAGQGMSPLHF. CDR3 bases: TGTGCCAGCAGCGTAGCGGGACAGGGAATGTCACCCCTCCACTTT.

This rearrangement joins TRBV6-5 to TRBJ1-1; tentative D call: TRBD1 (5 bases). Per germline, CDR1 MNHEY and CDR2 SVGAGI. The ends were cut back, 6 bases at V and 5 bases at J, with 13 bases in the middle. The CDR3 is made up of 13 amino acids. CDR3 coding DNA: TGTGCCAGCAGCTACGTGGGGGGGACTGAAGCTTTCTTT. This gives the protein CASSYVGGTEAFF.

Of note for this clone: This specimen includes other DNA sequences encoding the same CDR3. The gene calls are TRBV19 and TRBJ1-5, with D perhaps TRBD1 (6 bases). Germline loops: CDR1 LNHDA, CDR2 SQIVND (reference sequence). This CDR3 is 16 amino acids long. Between the trimmed V and J ends, which lost 5 bases and 5 bases, there was a span of 19 bases. CDR3 amino acids: CASSLRGQAEYQPQHF. CDR3 nucleotides: TGTGCCAGTAGTCTGCGGGGGCAGGCCGAGTATCAGCCCCAGCATTTT.

This chain uses TRBV7-9 with TRBJ1-5, with TRBD1 as a possible D gene (5 bases). Germline CDR1 reads SEHNR; CDR2 reads FQNEAQ (reference sequence). Between the trimmed V and J ends, which lost 0 bases and 7 bases, there was a span of 19 bases. The CDR3 runs to 17 residues. The CDR3 DNA is TGTGCCAGCAGCTTAGCGGGAGGCAGGGAAGGAGGCCAGCCCCAGCATTTT. Translated: CASSLAGGREGGQPQHF.

The CDR3 DNA follows: TGCGCCAGCAGCTCGGGGGCTCTCACAGATACGCAGTATTTT. This translates into CASSSGALTDTQYF. The chain couples TRBV5-1 to TRBJ2-3; possibly TRBD1 or TRBD2 for D (6 bases each). The CDR3 is 14 residues long. In germline, CDR1 is SGHRS, CDR2 YFSETQ. Trimming left V 3 bases short and J 2 bases short, with 10 bases between.

The V gene is TRBV7-9, the J gene TRBJ1-1; D gene unclear. V dropped 4 bases and J dropped 0 bases, with 3 bases sitting between them. Germline values: CDR1 SEHNR, CDR2 FQNEAQ (reference sequence). The CDR3 consists of 12 residues. DNA for the CDR3: TGTGCCAGCAGCTGGGTGAACACTGAAGCTTTCTTT. It encodes CASSWVNTEAFF.

V is TRBV15 and J is TRBJ1-6; TRBD1 matches at 9 bases. Germline loops: CDR1 LNHNV, CDR2 YYDKDF (reference sequence). Germline trimming cut 4 bases from V and 8 bases from J; bases unmatched to any gene: 3. This CDR3 spans 14 amino acids. In nucleotides, the CDR3 is TGTGCCACCAGCAACCGGGACAGGGATTCACCCCTCCACTTT. It specifies CATSNRDRDSPLHF.

The chain recombines TRBV9 with TRBJ1-1; unclear D gene. There are 13 residues in the CDR3. Trimming took off 0 bases at V and 1 base at J, with 4 bases between the two ends. Germline V gene lookup returns CDR1 SGDLS and CDR2 YYNGEE. The CDR3 spells CASSVGPNTEAFF. DNA for the CDR3: TGTGCCAGCAGCGTAGGCCCGAACACTGAAGCTTTCTTT.

The rearrangement joins TRBV7-9 to TRBJ2-1, with TRBD1 matching over 8 bases. Germline-derived CDR1 and CDR2 are SEHNR and FQNEAQ (reference sequence). The J segment lost 8 bases and the V segment lost 7 bases, leaving 13 bases of the junction unmatched. There are 15 residues in the CDR3. CDR3 region: CASTRQGTGSDEQFF. Written as DNA, the CDR3 is TGTGCCAGCACTCGCCAGGGGACAGGCTCGGATGAGCAGTTCTTC.

This chain joins TRBV10-1 and TRBJ2-2; D tentatively fits TRBD1 or TRBD2 (6 bases each). V was cut by 0 bases and J by 3 bases, with 14 bases left in between. The CDR3 totals 17 residues. CDR1 is WNHNN and CDR2 is SYGVQD in the germline V gene (reference sequence). Here the CDR3 reads CASSESRRGSDTGELFF. The CDR3 DNA is TGCGCCAGCAGTGAGTCGAGGAGGGGGTCGGACACCGGGGAGCTGTTTTTT.

The rearrangement links TRBV5-4 to TRBJ2-7; TRBD1 or TRBD2 may be the D gene (5 bases each). The CDR3 covers 14 residues. Germline V CDR1 and CDR2: SGHNT, YYREEE (reference sequence). Trimming stripped 4 bases from V and 3 bases from J, with 14 bases between. This chain's CDR3 is CASSHAGAGYEQYF. CDR3 DNA sequence: TGTGCCAGCAGCCACGCTGGGGCGGGCTACGAGCAGTACTTC. Full variable domain (missing parts from reference TRBV5-4 and TRBJ2-7): ETGVTQSPTHLIKTRGQQVTLRCSSQSGHNTVSWYQQALGQGPQFIFQYYREEENGRGNFPPRFSGLQFPNYSSELNVNALELDDSALYLCASSHAGAGYEQYFGPGTRLTVT.

This chain links TRBV7-9 with TRBJ2-5, with 12 nucleotides matching TRBD2. The CDR3 is made up of 19 amino acids. Trimming cost V 0 bases and J 1 base; bases outside gene matches: 9. CDR1 SEHNR and CDR2 FQNEAQ come from the germline V gene (reference sequence). The CDR3 DNA follows: TGTGCCAGCAGCTTAGCGCGGGCTAGCGGGAGGGCGCGCCAAGAGACCCAGTACTTC. Its translation is CASSLARASGRARQETQYF.

This clone was counted between two and nine times. This chain links TRBV18 with TRBJ2-7; 7 positions match TRBD1. Trimming removed 2 bases from V and 3 bases from J; junction bases left unmatched: 4. The CDR3 totals 14 residues. Germline-derived CDR1 and CDR2 are KGHSH and LQKENI. The CDR3 nucleotides read TGTGCCAGCTCACCAGGGACAGTCTACTACGAGCAGTACTTC. This translates into CASSPGTVYYEQYF.

The chain joins TRBV5-1 to TRBJ1-2; D remains unclear. Trimming left V 0 bases short and J 3 bases short, with 9 bases between. This CDR3 region has 14 residues. Germline CDR1 is SGHRS and CDR2 is YFSETQ. CDR3 in DNA: TGCGCCAGCAGCTTGGCCTCGGCGGACTATGGCTACACCTTC. Protein product: CASSLASADYGYTF.

V is TRBV9 and J is TRBJ2-2; TRBD1 matches at 11 bases. V trimming: 0 bases; J trimming: 2 bases; junction bases outside the gene matches: 6. The CDR3 runs to 18 residues. CDR1 is SGDLS and CDR2 is YYNGEE in the germline V gene. CDR3 protein: CASSVERGTGGNTGELFF. CDR3 bases: TGTGCCAGCAGCGTAGAGAGGGGGACAGGGGGTAACACCGGGGAGCTGTTTTTT.

The chain combines TRBV19 with TRBJ1-2, with 12 nucleotides matching TRBD1. The V gene's germline CDR1 is LNHDA and CDR2 SQIVND (reference sequence). The ends lost 3 bases at V and 8 bases at J; junction bases unmatched: 10. The CDR3 spans 16 residues. CDR3 in DNA: TGTGCCAGTAGTATTTTATCGGGACAGGGGGCTTACGGCTACACCTTC. Translating gives CASSILSGQGAYGYTF.

The rearrangement joins TRBV6-5 to TRBJ2-1, with 11 bases lining up with TRBD2. Germline V gives CDR1 MNHEY, CDR2 SVGAGI. V lost 0 bases, J lost 8 bases, and 6 bases stayed unmatched. This CDR3 has 16 residues. The CDR3 here is CASSYSLAGGQYEQFF. The CDR3 region has the DNA TGTGCCAGCAGTTACTCCCTAGCGGGGGGTCAATATGAGCAGTTCTTC.

The V and J genes are TRBV3-1 (or the pseudogene TRBV3-2) and TRBJ1-2; TRBD1 matches 10 bases. Germline V lookup: CDR1 LGHDT, CDR2 YNNKEL (reference sequence). The trim removed 2 bases at V and 7 bases at J, leaving 4 bases unmatched. This CDR3 contains 14 residues. CDR3 loop: CASSQRDRGRGYTF. As DNA, the CDR3 is TGTGCCAGCAGCCAACGGGACAGGGGTCGTGGCTACACCTTC.

The V call is TRBV10-2, the J call TRBJ1-1; D might be TRBD1 (6 bases). V was shortened by 1 base and J by 4 bases, with 13 bases between the two germline ends. Germline lookup yields CDR1 WSHSY and CDR2 SAAADI. This CDR3 comprises 15 residues. The CDR3 protein is CASSEWQGSGTEAFF. CDR3 nucleotide sequence: TGCGCCAGCAGTGAGTGGCAGGGGAGTGGCACTGAAGCTTTCTTT.

The chain couples TRBV4-2 to TRBJ1-5; D remains unclear. V lost 1 base, J lost 0 bases, and 10 bases lay in between. The CDR3 spans 16 residues. Germline values: CDR1 LGHNA, CDR2 YNFKEQ. The CDR3 protein is CASSQVAGYSNQPQHF. CDR3 in DNA: TGTGCCAGCAGCCAAGTAGCGGGGTATAGCAATCAGCCCCAGCATTTT.

The J gene is TRBJ2-5, the V gene TRBV7-7; D gene uncertain. V lost 5 bases to trimming and J lost 5 bases, with 12 bases between them. Per the germline V gene, CDR1 is SSHAT and CDR2 is FNYEAQ (reference sequence). The CDR3 runs to 13 residues. The CDR3 DNA reads TGTGCCAGCAGCCGCGCCCCCCGGGAGACCCAGTACTTC. Its translation: CASSRAPRETQYF.

This chain uses TRBV2 with TRBJ2-1; no clear D. This CDR3 is 15 amino acids long. CDR1 SNHLY and CDR2 FYNNEI come from the germline V gene. V lost 6 bases to trimming and J lost 0 bases, with 12 bases between them. The chain's CDR3 is CASRSQESSYNEQFF. CDR3 nucleotides: TGTGCCAGCAGATCCCAGGAGAGCTCCTACAATGAGCAGTTCTTC. The variable domain in full, completed from reference TRBV2 and TRBJ2-1, reads EPEVTQTPSHQVTQMGQEVILRCVPISNHLYFYWYRQILGQKVEFLVSFYNNEISEKSEIFDDQFSVERPDGSNFTLKIRSTKLEDSAMYFCASRSQESSYNEQFFGPGTRLTVL.

The chain has TRBV4-3 and TRBJ1-4; D remains unclear. This CDR3 region has 15 residues. Trimming shortened V by 4 bases and J by 0 bases, and 9 bases separated the two germline ends. Germline loops: CDR1 LGHNA, CDR2 YSLEER. The CDR3 sequence: CASSPVGTTNEKLFF. In DNA, the CDR3 is TGCGCCAGCAGCCCGGTAGGAACAACTAATGAAAAACTGTTTTTT.

This chain joins TRBV13 and TRBJ2-5, with TRBD1 matching over 9 bases. The CDR3 extends over 15 amino acids. The junction had 9 bases not matched to a gene; V was cut back by 5 bases and J by 5 bases. The V gene's germline CDR1 is PRHDT and CDR2 FYEKMQ (reference sequence). DNA for the CDR3: TGTGCCAGCAGCATGGGACAGGGCAAGGTGGAGACCCAGTACTTC. It codes for CASSMGQGKVETQYF. The full variable domain, in which reference TRBV13 and TRBJ2-5 provide the parts outside the CDR3, is AAGVIQSPRHLIKEKRETATLKCYPIPRHDTVYWYQQGPGQDPQFLISFYEKMQSDKGSIPDRFSAQQFSDYHSELNMSSLELGDSALYFCASSMGQGKVETQYFGPGTRLLVL.